The rows below give T cell receptor beta chains drawn from one sample of a study of shared clonotypes between healthy human individuals. Using immunoSEQ multiplex PCR, the repertoire was profiled, and TCRdb retains in-frame clones only, with some absent. Among about 800,000 clones, 96% were seen once, and the ten largest hold about 0.22%. Sequenced input: naive CD8+ T cells sorted from blood. The receptors shown here come from a man in his thirties or forties in good health. Each CDR3 is given with its conserved first and last residue.

cdr3_aa: CASSPDGTSGSGEQYF
cdr3_length: 16
v_call: TRBV7-9
j_call: TRBJ2-7

cdr3_aa: CASSQARTADTQYF
cdr3_length: 14
v_call: TRBV4-1
j_call: TRBJ2-3

cdr3_aa: CSVATEYLTGELFF
cdr3_length: 14
v_call: TRBV29-1
j_call: TRBJ2-2

cdr3_aa: CASRPGVMTSYEQYF
cdr3_length: 15
v_call: TRBV4-3
j_call: TRBJ2-7

cdr3_aa: CASSDGTAYGYTF
cdr3_length: 13
v_call: TRBV7-9
j_call: TRBJ1-2

cdr3_aa: CASSTPTGREETQYF
cdr3_length: 15
v_call: TRBV7-9
j_call: TRBJ2-5

cdr3_aa: CASSVQGQGHIQETQYF
cdr3_length: 17
v_call: TRBV9
j_call: TRBJ2-5

cdr3_aa: CARRGQNTGELFF
cdr3_length: 13
v_call: TRBV2
j_call: TRBJ2-2

cdr3_aa: CASSLSPSSYNEQFF
cdr3_length: 15
v_call: TRBV5-4
j_call: TRBJ2-1

cdr3_aa: CASTQGSTGELFF
cdr3_length: 13
v_call: TRBV7-9
j_call: TRBJ2-2

cdr3_aa: CASSPAGRPSYEQYF
cdr3_length: 15
v_call: TRBV7-9
j_call: TRBJ2-7

cdr3_aa: CASRSFLAGGGSTDTQYF
cdr3_length: 18
v_call: TRBV27
j_call: TRBJ2-3

cdr3_aa: CASSMGLGTSYEQYF
cdr3_length: 15
v_call: TRBV19
j_call: TRBJ2-7

cdr3_aa: CASSPNPHGTPTTNYGYTF
cdr3_length: 19
v_call: TRBV13
j_call: TRBJ1-2

cdr3_aa: CASSTPFGYEQYF
cdr3_length: 13
v_call: TRBV7-9
j_call: TRBJ2-7

cdr3_aa: CASSGSLSYEQYF
cdr3_length: 13
v_call: TRBV6-6
j_call: TRBJ2-7